The source of this TCR beta chain is a study of regulatory T cells in long-lasting Graves disease. Study information: Those with persistent Graves' disease had received antithyroid drugs for over 5 years with positive TSH receptor antibodies. Findings and caveats of the study: With 2,500 to 3,000 shared public clonotypes, persistent patients exceeded new patients, who shared more than 900.

Sequencing libraries for TCR beta were prepared with iRepertoire HTBI primers and Arm-PCR of CDR3 regions. In the original processing: Looking across samples, the authors found 62 TRBV and 15 or so TRBJ segments. TCRdb processed the multiplex PCR reads anew with MiXCR; each CDR3 protein has one entry. V and J calls and clone size were set by TCRdb, not the authors. The sample yields around 450,000 distinct CDR3 sequences, 20% to 25% seen once. This clonotype occurred many times. Its antigen is undetermined. The CDR3 runs 15 residues. Trimming stripped 0 bases from V and 2 bases from J, with 8 bases between. CDR1 SGHTA and CDR2 FQGNSA come from the germline V gene. Time point here: persistent/refractory GD, antithyroid drugs over 5 years with positive TRAb. From PBMCs, RNA was extracted and then used to make the TCR library. Staff drew around 8.6 milliliters of peripheral blood into EDTA tubes.

Specimen: peripheral blood mononuclear cells (PBMCs), collected when the disease was refractory, from a patient treated with antithyroid drugs. J is TRBJ1-5 and V is TRBV7-2; D might be TRBD1 (5 bases). The receptor was derived from a female donor with Graves disease. CDR3 nucleotide sequence: TGTGCCAGCAGCTTAGCGATGGGGGGCAATCAGCCCCAGCATTTT. It codes for CASSLAMGGNQPQHF.